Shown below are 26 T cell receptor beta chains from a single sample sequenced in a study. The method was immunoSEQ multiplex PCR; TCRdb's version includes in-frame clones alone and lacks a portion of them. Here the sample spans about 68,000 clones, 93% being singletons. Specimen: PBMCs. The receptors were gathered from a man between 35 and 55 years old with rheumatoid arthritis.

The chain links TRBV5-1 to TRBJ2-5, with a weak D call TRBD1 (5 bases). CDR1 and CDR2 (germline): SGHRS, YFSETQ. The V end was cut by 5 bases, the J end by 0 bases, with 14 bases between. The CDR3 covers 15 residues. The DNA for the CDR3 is TGCGCCAGCAGTCTTGACAGCTTGTACCAAGAGACCCAGTACTTC. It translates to CASSLDSLYQETQYF.

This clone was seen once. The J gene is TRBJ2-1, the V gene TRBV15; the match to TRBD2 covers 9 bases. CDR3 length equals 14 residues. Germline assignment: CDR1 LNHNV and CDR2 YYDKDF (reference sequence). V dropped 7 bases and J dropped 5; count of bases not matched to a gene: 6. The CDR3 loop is CATNKREVNNEQFF. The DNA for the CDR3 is TGTGCCACCAACAAGCGGGAGGTGAACAATGAGCAGTTCTTC.

The CDR3, as DNA: TGTGCCAGCAGACACGAAGTGGGGACGTCACCCCTCCACTTT. Encoded protein: CASRHEVGTSPLHF. The chain joins TRBV25-1 to TRBJ1-6; a weak D match, TRBD1 (5 bases). CDR1 is MGHDK, CDR2 SYGVNS, per germline. This CDR3 has 14 amino acids. V was shortened by 6 bases and J by 10 bases, with 16 bases between the two germline ends.

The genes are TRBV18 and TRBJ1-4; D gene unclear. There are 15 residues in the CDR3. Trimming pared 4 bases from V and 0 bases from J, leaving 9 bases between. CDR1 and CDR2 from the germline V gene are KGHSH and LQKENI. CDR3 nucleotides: TGTGCCAGCTCACGGCAATTTGCAACTAATGAAAAACTGTTTTTT. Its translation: CASSRQFATNEKLFF.

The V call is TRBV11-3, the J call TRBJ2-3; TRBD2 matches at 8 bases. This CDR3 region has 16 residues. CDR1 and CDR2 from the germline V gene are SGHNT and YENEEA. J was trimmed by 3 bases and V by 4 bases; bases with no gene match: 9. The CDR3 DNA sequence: TGTGCCAGCAGCTCGACCAGCGGGAGTATAACAGATACGCAGTATTTT. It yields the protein CASSSTSGSITDTQYF.

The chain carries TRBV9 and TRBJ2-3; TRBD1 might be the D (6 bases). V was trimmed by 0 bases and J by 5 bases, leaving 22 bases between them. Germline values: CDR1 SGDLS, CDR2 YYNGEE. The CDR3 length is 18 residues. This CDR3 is CASSVADRGTGAQDTQYF. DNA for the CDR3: TGTGCCAGCAGCGTAGCTGATAGGGGGACCGGGGCACAAGATACGCAGTATTTT.

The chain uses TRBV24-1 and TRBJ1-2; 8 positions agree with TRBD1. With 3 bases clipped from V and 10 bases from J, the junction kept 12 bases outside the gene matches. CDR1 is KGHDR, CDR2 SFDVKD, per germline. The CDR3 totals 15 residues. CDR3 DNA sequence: TGTGCCACCAGTGATGCGACCGGGACAGGAAATCTCTACACCTTC. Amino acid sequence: CATSDATGTGNLYTF.

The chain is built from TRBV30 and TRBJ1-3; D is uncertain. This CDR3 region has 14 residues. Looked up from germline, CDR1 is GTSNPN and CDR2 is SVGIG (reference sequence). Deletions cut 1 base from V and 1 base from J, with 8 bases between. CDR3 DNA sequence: TGTGCCTGGAGTGCCGTTCGGTCTGGAAACACCATATATTTT. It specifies CAWSAVRSGNTIYF.

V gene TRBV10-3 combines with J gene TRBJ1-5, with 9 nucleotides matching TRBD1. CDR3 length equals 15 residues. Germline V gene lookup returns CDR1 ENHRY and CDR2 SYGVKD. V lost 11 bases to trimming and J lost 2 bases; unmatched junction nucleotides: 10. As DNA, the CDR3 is TGTGCCTCGATACAGGGGGCCGGAGGCAATCAGCCCCAGCATTTT. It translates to CASIQGAGGNQPQHF.

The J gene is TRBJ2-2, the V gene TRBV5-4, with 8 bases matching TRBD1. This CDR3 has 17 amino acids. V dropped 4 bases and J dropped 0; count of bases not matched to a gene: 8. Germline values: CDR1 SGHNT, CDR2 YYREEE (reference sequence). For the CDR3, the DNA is TGTGCCAGCAGCCCGACGCGACAGGGGACGAACACCGGGGAGCTGTTTTTT. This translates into CASSPTRQGTNTGELFF. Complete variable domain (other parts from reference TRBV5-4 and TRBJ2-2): ETGVTQSPTHLIKTRGQQVTLRCSSQSGHNTVSWYQQALGQGPQFIFQYYREEENGRGNFPPRFSGLQFPNYSSELNVNALELDDSALYLCASSPTRQGTNTGELFFGEGSRLTVL.

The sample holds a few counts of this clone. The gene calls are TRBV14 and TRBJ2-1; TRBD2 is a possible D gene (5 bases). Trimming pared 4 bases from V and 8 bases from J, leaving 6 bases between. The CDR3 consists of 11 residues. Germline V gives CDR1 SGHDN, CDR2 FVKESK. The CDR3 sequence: CASSPADEQFF. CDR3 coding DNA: TGTGCCAGCAGCCCAGCGGATGAGCAGTTCTTC.

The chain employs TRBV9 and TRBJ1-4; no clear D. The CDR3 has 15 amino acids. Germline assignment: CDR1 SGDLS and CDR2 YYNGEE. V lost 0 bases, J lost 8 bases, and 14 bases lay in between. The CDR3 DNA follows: TGTGCCAGCAGCGTAGATATGGGGATCGGGGAAAAACTGTTTTTT. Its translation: CASSVDMGIGEKLFF.

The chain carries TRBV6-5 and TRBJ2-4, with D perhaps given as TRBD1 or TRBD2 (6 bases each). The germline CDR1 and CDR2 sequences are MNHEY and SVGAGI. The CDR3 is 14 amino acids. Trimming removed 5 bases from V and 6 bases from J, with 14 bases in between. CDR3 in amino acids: CASSPRTAGNIQYF. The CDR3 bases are TGTGCCAGCAGTCCACGGACAGCGGGAAACATTCAGTACTTC.

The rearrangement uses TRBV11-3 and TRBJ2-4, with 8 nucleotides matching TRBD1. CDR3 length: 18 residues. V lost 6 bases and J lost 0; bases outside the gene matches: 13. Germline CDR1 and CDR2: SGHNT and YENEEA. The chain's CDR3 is CASSRQGTDLQAKNIQYF. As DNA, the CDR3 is TGTGCCAGCAGTCGACAGGGGACTGACTTACAAGCCAAAAACATTCAGTACTTC.

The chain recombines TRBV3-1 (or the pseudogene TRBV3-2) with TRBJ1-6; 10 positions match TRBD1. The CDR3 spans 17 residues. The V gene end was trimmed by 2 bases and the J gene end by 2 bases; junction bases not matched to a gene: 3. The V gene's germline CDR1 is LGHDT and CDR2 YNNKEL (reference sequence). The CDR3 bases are TGTGCCAGCAGCCAATGGGACAGGGGAGCCTATAATTCACCCCTCCACTTT. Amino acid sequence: CASSQWDRGAYNSPLHF.

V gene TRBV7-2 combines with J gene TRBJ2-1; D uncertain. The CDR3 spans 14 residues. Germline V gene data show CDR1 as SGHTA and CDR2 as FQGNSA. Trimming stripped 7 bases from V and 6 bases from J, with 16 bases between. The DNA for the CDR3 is TGTGCCAGCACCCCAGGTGGCCCGATCAATGAGCAGTTCTTC. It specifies CASTPGGPINEQFF.

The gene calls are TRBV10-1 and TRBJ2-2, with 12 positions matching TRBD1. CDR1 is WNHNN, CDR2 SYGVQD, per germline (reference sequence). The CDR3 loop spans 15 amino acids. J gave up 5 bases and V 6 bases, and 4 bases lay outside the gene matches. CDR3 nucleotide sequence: TGCGCCAGCAGGGGGGACAGGGGGCAAACCGGGGAGCTGTTTTTT. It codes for CASRGDRGQTGELFF.

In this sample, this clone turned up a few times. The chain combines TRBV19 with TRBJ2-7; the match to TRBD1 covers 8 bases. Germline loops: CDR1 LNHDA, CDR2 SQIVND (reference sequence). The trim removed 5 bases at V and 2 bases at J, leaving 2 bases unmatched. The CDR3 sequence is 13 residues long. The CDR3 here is CASSPGQAYEQYF. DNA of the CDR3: TGTGCCAGTAGTCCGGGACAGGCCTACGAGCAGTACTTC.

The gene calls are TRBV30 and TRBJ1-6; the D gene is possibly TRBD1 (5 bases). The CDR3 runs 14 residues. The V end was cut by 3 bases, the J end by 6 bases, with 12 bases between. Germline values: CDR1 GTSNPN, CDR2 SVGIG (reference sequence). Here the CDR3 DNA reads TGTGCCTGGAGACAGCCGGGACGTAATTCACCCCTCCACTTT. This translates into CAWRQPGRNSPLHF.

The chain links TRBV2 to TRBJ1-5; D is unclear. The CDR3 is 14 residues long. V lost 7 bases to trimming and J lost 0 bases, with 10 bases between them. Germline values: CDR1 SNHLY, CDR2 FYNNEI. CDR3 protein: CASMLDGSNQPQHF. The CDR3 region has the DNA TGTGCCAGCATGCTGGACGGTAGCAATCAGCCCCAGCATTTT.

The CDR3 nucleotides read TGCAGCGTCAGAGGGTCAGGCAACGGTCAGCCCCAGCATTTT. The encoded protein is CSVRGSGNGQPQHF. This chain connects TRBV29-1 to TRBJ1-5, with unresolved D. V was shortened by 6 bases and J by 6 bases, with 18 bases between the two germline ends. This CDR3 is 14 amino acids long. Germline V lookup: CDR1 SQVTM, CDR2 ANQGSEA.

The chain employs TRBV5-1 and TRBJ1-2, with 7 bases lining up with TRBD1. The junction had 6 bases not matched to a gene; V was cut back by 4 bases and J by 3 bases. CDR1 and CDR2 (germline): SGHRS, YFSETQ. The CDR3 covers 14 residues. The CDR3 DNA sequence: TGCGCCAGCAGCCGTGCTACAGGGGACTATGGCTACACCTTC. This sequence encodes CASSRATGDYGYTF.

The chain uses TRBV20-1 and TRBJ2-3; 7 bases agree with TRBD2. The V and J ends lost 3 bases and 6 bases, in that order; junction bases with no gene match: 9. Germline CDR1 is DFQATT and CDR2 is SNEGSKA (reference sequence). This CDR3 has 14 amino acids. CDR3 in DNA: TGCAGTGCTAGTTCCGCGGGAGTATCCGATACGCAGTATTTT. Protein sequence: CSASSAGVSDTQYF.

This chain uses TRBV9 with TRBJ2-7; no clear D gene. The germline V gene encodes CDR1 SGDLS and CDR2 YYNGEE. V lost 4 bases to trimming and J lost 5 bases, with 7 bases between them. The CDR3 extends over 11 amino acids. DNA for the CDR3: TGTGCCAGCAGCCGAGCAAACGAGCAGTACTTC. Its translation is CASSRANEQYF.

CDR3 sequence reads: CASSRMGNSPLHF. The CDR3 region has the DNA TGTGCCAGCAGCCGAATGGGTAATTCACCCCTCCACTTT. This rearrangement joins TRBV11-1 to TRBJ1-6; D ambiguous. The length of the CDR3 is 13 residues. Trimming left V 5 bases short and J 6 bases short, with 8 bases between. Germline values: CDR1 SGHAT, CDR2 FQDESV (reference sequence).

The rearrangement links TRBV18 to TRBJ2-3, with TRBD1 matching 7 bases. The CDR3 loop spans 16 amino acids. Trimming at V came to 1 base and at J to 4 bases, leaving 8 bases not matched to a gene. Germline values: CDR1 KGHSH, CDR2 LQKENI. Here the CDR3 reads CASSPLAGGASDTQYF. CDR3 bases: TGTGCCAGCTCACCACTCGCAGGGGGAGCTTCAGATACGCAGTATTTT.